The following is a T cell receptor (beta chain) sequence with its context. The data were obtained in a study of blood T cell repertoires in COVID-19. Original processing methods: It was from reference gene primer amplification that nucleated cell counts were estimated. Only in-frame clones appear in the TCRdb table, and some are missing; sequencing was by immunoSEQ multiplex PCR. V, J and clone size reflect that table, while D and trimming were determined from the DNA. Of tens of thousands of clones in the sample, more than 70% were seen once. Sample: peripheral blood. This sequence originates from a woman in her 70s with acute or convalescent COVID-19.

This CDR3 reads CASSEGAIGQYF. CDR3 in DNA: TGTGCCAGCAGTGAAGGGGCCATTGGGCAGTATTTT. The chain is built from TRBV25-1 and TRBJ2-3, with D maybe TRBD1 (5 bases). This CDR3 is 12 amino acids long. The germline V gene has CDR1 MGHDK and CDR2 SYGVNS. Trimming removed 2 bases from V and 11 bases from J, with 11 bases in between.